A single sample gave rise to the 16 T cell receptor beta chains below, sequenced in a study of OX40 agonist ivuxolimab in advanced cancers. The table came from immunoSEQ multiplex PCR; TCRdb's copy has only in-frame clones and leaves some out. In the table there are approximately 45,000 clones, about nine tenths of which are singletons. The specimen comprised CD4+ or CD8+ T cells sorted from blood, sampled in a trial of the OX40 agonist ivuxolimab. These receptors all stem from an adult with an advanced solid tumor such as melanoma, head and neck, liver or kidney cancer.

The rearrangement uses TRBV5-1 and TRBJ1-1, with D uncertain. Germline V gene lookup returns CDR1 SGHRS and CDR2 YFSETQ. V lost 0 bases to trimming and J lost 0 bases, with 15 bases between them. The CDR3 has 17 residues. The CDR3 sequence: CASSLAPGRSLNTEAFF. The CDR3 nucleotides read TGCGCCAGCAGCTTGGCCCCAGGACGGAGTTTGAACACTGAAGCTTTCTTT. Full variable domain (rest looked up from reference TRBV5-1 and TRBJ1-1): KAGVTQTPRYLIKTRGQQVTLSCSPISGHRSVSWYQQTPGQGLQFLFEYFSETQRNKGNFPGRFSGRQFSNSRSEMNVSTLELGDSALYLCASSLAPGRSLNTEAFFGQGTRLTVV.

V is TRBV19 and J is TRBJ1-1; D might be TRBD1 (6 bases). Germline CDR1 LNHDA, CDR2 SQIVND (reference sequence). Deletions cut 1 base from V and 6 bases from J, with 12 bases between. The CDR3 is 14 amino acids. The CDR3 coding sequence is TGTGCCAGTAGTATAGGTCAGGGGTATCCTGAAGCTTTCTTT. The encoded protein is CASSIGQGYPEAFF.

V usage is TRBV5-1 and J usage is TRBJ1-1; 10 positions match TRBD1. CDR1 SGHRS and CDR2 YFSETQ come from the germline V gene. V lost 4 bases to trimming and J lost 1 base; unmatched junction nucleotides: 10. This CDR3 spans 17 amino acids. This chain's CDR3 is CASSRSGTGAANTEAFF. The CDR3 nucleotides read TGCGCCAGCAGCCGATCCGGGACAGGGGCCGCGAACACTGAAGCTTTCTTT.

The chain uses TRBV30 and TRBJ2-2; D is possibly TRBD1 (5 bases). CDR1 is GTSNPN, CDR2 SVGIG, per germline (reference sequence). CDR3 length: 15 residues. Trimming took 3 bases from V and 5 from J, leaving 16 bases between them. Here the CDR3 reads CAWSMLRTNTGELFF. For the CDR3, the DNA is TGTGCCTGGAGCATGTTGCGGACAAATACCGGGGAGCTGTTTTTT.

The V call is TRBV28, the J call TRBJ2-3, with D possibly TRBD1 on 5 matching bases. Trimming left V 0 bases short and J 3 bases short, with 10 bases between. The CDR3 length is 15 residues. Per germline, CDR1 MDHEN and CDR2 SYDVKM. DNA for the CDR3: TGTGCCAGCAGTTTATGGCAGGGTGGGACAGATACGCAGTATTTT. This gives the protein CASSLWQGGTDTQYF.

V and J are TRBV6-1 and TRBJ2-7, with D hard to call. The V gene's germline CDR1 is MNHNS and CDR2 SASEGT. V lost 1 base, J lost 12 bases, and 10 bases lay in between. The CDR3 has 11 amino acids. The CDR3 bases are TGTGCCAGCAGTGAAGTTGCAGCCCCGTACTTC. Translated: CASSEVAAPYF.

The rearrangement links TRBV10-3 to TRBJ2-7, with D possibly being TRBD2 (5 bases). Per the germline V gene, CDR1 is ENHRY and CDR2 is SYGVKD. V lost 6 bases and J lost 0, with 12 bases in between. CDR3 size: 14 residues. The CDR3 DNA reads TGTGCCATCAGGGACTCCGTGAGCTCCTACGAGCAGTACTTC. The encoded protein is CAIRDSVSSYEQYF.

This chain joins TRBV5-1 and TRBJ2-1; 10 bases line up with TRBD2. Germline values: CDR1 SGHRS, CDR2 YFSETQ. With 5 bases clipped from V and 5 bases from J, the junction kept 7 bases outside the gene matches. The CDR3 has 15 amino acids. CDR3 DNA: TGCGCCAGCAGGGAACTAGCGGGATCAGACAATGAGCAGTTCTTC. Amino acid sequence: CASRELAGSDNEQFF.

The V call is TRBV18, the J call TRBJ2-7, with a tentative D call TRBD1 (5 bases). The CDR3 is 14 amino acids. CDR1 and CDR2 from the germline V gene are KGHSH and LQKENI. V gave up 4 bases and J gave up 3 bases, with 13 bases separating them. CDR3 protein: CASSLAQGNYEQYF. CDR3 coding DNA: TGTGCCAGCTCACTCGCGCAGGGCAACTACGAGCAGTACTTC.

V and J are TRBV5-1 and TRBJ1-1; the D gene is possibly TRBD1 (5 bases). V dropped 0 bases and J dropped 0 bases, with 6 bases sitting between them. CDR1 SGHRS and CDR2 YFSETQ come from the germline V gene. The CDR3 sequence is 14 residues long. Written as DNA, the CDR3 is TGCGCCAGCAGCTTGGGACAGATGAACACTGAAGCTTTCTTT. Its translation: CASSLGQMNTEAFF.

This clone has a single count. The J gene is TRBJ1-1, the V gene TRBV29-1; D is uncertain. CDR1 and CDR2 from the germline V gene are SQVTM and ANQGSEA. The CDR3 length is 11 residues. The V gene lost 7 bases and the J gene lost 4 bases, with 10 bases spanning the gap. CDR3 protein: CSGYRATEAFF. The CDR3 DNA reads TGCAGCGGTTACAGAGCCACTGAAGCTTTCTTT.

V usage is TRBV6-5 and J usage is TRBJ1-1, with D possibly TRBD1 on 6 matching bases. The CDR3 runs to 15 residues. The germline V gene has CDR1 MNHEY and CDR2 SVGAGI. V lost 6 bases and J 0 bases, leaving 14 bases between the germline ends. The CDR3: CASSHTGFLNTEAFF. The CDR3 nucleotides are TGTGCCAGCAGCCACACAGGGTTTTTGAACACTGAAGCTTTCTTT.

This chain uses TRBV6-1 with TRBJ1-2, with 8 positions matching TRBD1. The germline V gene has CDR1 MNHNS and CDR2 SASEGT. J was trimmed by 6 bases and V by 3 bases; bases with no gene match: 3. The CDR3 loop spans 13 amino acids. This CDR3 reads CASSDRGPHGYTF. The CDR3 nucleotides are TGTGCCAGCAGTGACAGGGGGCCTCATGGCTACACCTTC.

This clone was recorded once. The V gene is TRBV7-2, the J gene TRBJ1-1, with D uncertain. From germline, CDR1 is SGHTA and CDR2 FQGNSA. V was shortened by 3 bases and J by 1 base, with 9 bases between the two germline ends. The CDR3 contains 14 residues. CDR3 sequence reads: CASSLRVPNTEAFF. CDR3 DNA sequence: TGTGCCAGCAGCTTGAGGGTCCCGAACACTGAAGCTTTCTTT.

The V gene is TRBV19, the J gene TRBJ2-1; the match to TRBD2 covers 10 bases. V shed 3 bases, J shed 6 bases, and the junction held 5 bases outside the gene matches. This CDR3 region has 15 residues. The germline CDR1 and CDR2 sequences are LNHDA and SQIVND (reference sequence). CDR3 bases: TGTGCCAGTAGTATTAGCGGGAGGACGCCCAATGAGCAGTTCTTC. This translates into CASSISGRTPNEQFF.

The chain combines TRBV15 with TRBJ2-1; D tentatively fits TRBD1 or TRBD2 (7 bases each). V lost 3 bases, J lost 7 bases, and 25 bases lay in between. There are 18 residues in the CDR3. CDR1 is LNHNV and CDR2 is YYDKDF in the germline V gene (reference sequence). The CDR3: CATSSYGRGGGRANEQFF. The CDR3 DNA reads as TGTGCCACCAGCAGCTACGGCAGGGGGGGCGGAAGGGCGAATGAGCAGTTCTTC. Using reference TRBV15 and TRBJ2-1 for the parts outside the CDR3, the full variable domain is DAMVIQNPRYQVTQFGKPVTLSCSQTLNHNVMYWYQQKSSQAPKLLFHYYDKDFNNEADTPDNFQSRRPNTSFCFLDIRSPGLGDTAMYLCATSSYGRGGGRANEQFFGPGTRLTVL.